This TCR beta chain was recovered during a study of T cell changes during pregnancy in multiple sclerosis. TCRdb's copy holds only in-frame clones and misses some; the assay was immunoSEQ multiplex PCR. The data hold fewer than 75,000 clones, with around 90% observed a single time. V shed 6 bases, J shed 6 bases, and the junction held 10 bases outside the gene matches. Germline values: CDR1 MNHNS, CDR2 SASEGT. CDR3 length: 14 residues. The sample was peripheral blood, taken after pregnancy. The V gene is TRBV6-1, the J gene TRBJ1-1, with TRBD1 matching over 7 bases. This receptor was identified in a female donor in good health, enrolled as a control in a pregnancy study. The DNA for the CDR3 is TGTGCCAGCAGCCTAACCAGGGGGATCGCTGAAGCTTTCTTT. This encodes CASSLTRGIAEAFF.